The 15 T cell receptor beta chains presented below share a single source sample, sequenced in a study of control samples from healthy donors and cancer patients. This table comes from immunoSEQ multiplex PCR, and its TCRdb copy is limited to in-frame clones, with some not included. The data contain some 130,000 clones, approximately 91% of them singletons. Sequencing input: blood. The receptors derive from a woman younger than 45 in good health.

CDR3 loop: CSVLPYLGTAVGLAGGATQYF. Written as DNA, the CDR3 is TGCAGCGTCTTACCCTACCTTGGGACAGCCGTGGGACTAGCGGGAGGGGCTACGCAGTATTTT. The chain couples TRBV29-1 to TRBJ2-3; 16 bases are a match to TRBD2. Trimming at V came to 6 bases and at J to 8 bases, leaving 26 bases not matched to a gene. The CDR3 length is 21 residues. Germline loops: CDR1 SQVTM, CDR2 ANQGSEA.

The table lists this clone with a count of one. This sequence joins TRBV19 and TRBJ1-4; D is perhaps TRBD1 (5 bases). Germline CDR1 LNHDA, CDR2 SQIVND (reference sequence). Trimming stripped 3 bases from V and 8 bases from J, with 10 bases between. This CDR3 is built from 13 residues. CDR3 in DNA: TGTGCCAGTAGTATCGGGGGTCGGGAAAAACTGTTTTTT. It codes for CASSIGGREKLFF.

This clone has only one observation. V and J are TRBV7-3 and TRBJ2-3; D ambiguous. CDR1 SGHTA and CDR2 FQGTGA come from the germline V gene. The CDR3 totals 15 residues. V was trimmed by 0 bases and J by 0 bases, leaving 7 bases between them. The CDR3 is CASSLTSGSTDTQYF. In DNA form, the CDR3 reads TGTGCCAGCAGCTTAACGTCCGGGAGCACAGATACGCAGTATTTT. The variable domain in full, completed from reference TRBV7-3 and TRBJ2-3, reads GAGVSQTPSNKVTEKGKYVELRCDPISGHTALYWYRQSLGQGPEFLIYFQGTGAADDSGLPNDRFFAVRPEGSVSTLKIQRTERGDSAVYLCASSLTSGSTDTQYFGPGTRLTVL.

The gene calls are TRBV6-4 and TRBJ2-1; 7 nucleotides align to TRBD2. The CDR3 extends over 16 amino acids. Germline CDR1 is MRHNA and CDR2 is SNTAGT. Trimming cost V 2 bases and J 4 bases; bases outside gene matches: 8. CDR3 DNA: TGTGCCAGCAGTGACGAAGGGCTAGCGGAGTACAATGAGCAGTTCTTC. It encodes CASSDEGLAEYNEQFF.

The J gene is TRBJ2-7, the V gene TRBV11-1, with a possible D match to TRBD2 (6 bases). Deletions cut 5 bases from V and 2 bases from J, with 16 bases between. This CDR3 is 15 amino acids long. The V gene's germline CDR1 is SGHAT and CDR2 FQDESV (reference sequence). The DNA for the CDR3 is TGTGCCAGCAGCCCCCGGCGGGACGCAACCTACGAGCAGTACTTC. Amino acids: CASSPRRDATYEQYF.

This chain joins TRBV3-1 (or the pseudogene TRBV3-2) and TRBJ1-3, with 9 bases fitting TRBD1. CDR3 size: 16 residues. The germline V gene has CDR1 LGHDT and CDR2 YNNKEL (reference sequence). V was pared by 4 bases and J by 4 bases, with 8 bases of the junction left unmatched. The CDR3 bases are TGTGCCAGCAGCCGCGGACAGGGGACGTCCGGAAACACCATATATTTT. Translation: CASSRGQGTSGNTIYF.

This clone came up once. The DNA is omitted, as the CDR3 cannot be located on it reliably, and the CDR3 follows TCRdb's listing. V usage is TRBV18 and J usage is TRBJ2-5. Germline CDR1 KGHSH, CDR2 LQKENI. The CDR3 is 14 amino acids long, termini counted. The CDR3 reads CASSPSVPQETQYF.

CDR3 loop: CASSAGQGDQPQHF. The CDR3 bases are TGTGCCAGCAGCGCCGGACAGGGGGACCAGCCCCAGCATTTT. This sequence joins TRBV5-8 and TRBJ1-5; 10 nucleotides agree with TRBD1. The CDR3 is 14 amino acids. V lost 4 bases, J lost 7 bases, and 5 bases stayed unmatched. Germline V gene sequence: CDR1 SGHTS, CDR2 YDEGEE.

The rearrangement uses TRBV5-4 and TRBJ2-5, with 9 bases lining up with TRBD1. This CDR3 is built from 14 residues. V was clipped by 6 bases and J by 5 bases; unmatched bases: 8. Per the germline V gene, CDR1 is SGHNT and CDR2 is YYREEE (reference sequence). The CDR3 DNA sequence: TGTGCCAGCACCCCAGACAGGGGGTGGGAGACCCAGTACTTC. Protein product: CASTPDRGWETQYF.

This clone was detected only once. The chain recombines TRBV5-1 with TRBJ2-5; possible D gene TRBD2, 6 bases. V lost 7 bases to trimming and J lost 2 bases, with 15 bases between them. CDR1 is SGHRS and CDR2 is YFSETQ in the germline V gene. The CDR3 extends over 14 amino acids. The CDR3 reads CASSLSGLQETQYF. CDR3 nucleotides: TGCGCCAGCTCTCTCTCGGGACTTCAAGAGACCCAGTACTTC.

The chain uses TRBV5-1 and TRBJ2-3, with a tentative D call TRBD2 (5 bases). With 2 bases removed from V and 0 bases from J, the gap between germline ends came to 7 bases. Germline CDR1 reads SGHRS; CDR2 reads YFSETQ. This CDR3 spans 14 amino acids. CDR3 sequence: CASSLRTSTDTQYF. CDR3 bases: TGCGCCAGCAGCTTAAGGACTAGCACAGATACGCAGTATTTT.

This chain connects TRBV11-2 to TRBJ1-2, with D possibly TRBD1 on 5 matching bases. Germline lookup yields CDR1 SGHAT and CDR2 FQNNGV. This CDR3 region has 14 residues. V was pared by 5 bases and J by 6 bases, with 16 bases between. The CDR3: CASSVEGTYDGYTF. The CDR3 DNA reads as TGTGCCAGCAGCGTGGAGGGGACCTATGATGGCTACACCTTC.

The sample holds one count of this clone. This rearrangement joins TRBV5-1 to TRBJ1-6; D unclear. With 1 base removed from V and 7 bases from J, the gap between germline ends came to 12 bases. Germline V gene data show CDR1 as SGHRS and CDR2 as YFSETQ. This CDR3 spans 15 amino acids. The CDR3 protein is CASSLPGTGNSPLHF. The CDR3 DNA reads as TGCGCCAGCAGCTTGCCGGGCACCGGGAATTCACCCCTCCACTTT.

This clone has only one observation. V and J are TRBV11-3 and TRBJ1-6, with TRBD1 identical over 7 bases. Germline V gene sequence: CDR1 SGHNT, CDR2 YENEEA. The CDR3 length is 13 residues. V shed 3 bases and J 10 bases; nucleotides not matched to a gene: 3. The CDR3 nucleotides read TGTGCCAGCAGCTTGCAGGGGGGCTCACCCCTCCACTTT. It is translated as CASSLQGGSPLHF.

The V and J genes are TRBV29-1 and TRBJ1-1; no firm D call. The CDR3 sequence is 13 residues long. Germline lookup yields CDR1 SQVTM and CDR2 ANQGSEA. The V end lost 5 bases, the J end lost 5 bases, and 15 bases lay between the germline ends. As DNA, the CDR3 is TGCAGCGTTAGGAGGGCGCCGGGAACTGAAGCTTTCTTT. Translating gives CSVRRAPGTEAFF.